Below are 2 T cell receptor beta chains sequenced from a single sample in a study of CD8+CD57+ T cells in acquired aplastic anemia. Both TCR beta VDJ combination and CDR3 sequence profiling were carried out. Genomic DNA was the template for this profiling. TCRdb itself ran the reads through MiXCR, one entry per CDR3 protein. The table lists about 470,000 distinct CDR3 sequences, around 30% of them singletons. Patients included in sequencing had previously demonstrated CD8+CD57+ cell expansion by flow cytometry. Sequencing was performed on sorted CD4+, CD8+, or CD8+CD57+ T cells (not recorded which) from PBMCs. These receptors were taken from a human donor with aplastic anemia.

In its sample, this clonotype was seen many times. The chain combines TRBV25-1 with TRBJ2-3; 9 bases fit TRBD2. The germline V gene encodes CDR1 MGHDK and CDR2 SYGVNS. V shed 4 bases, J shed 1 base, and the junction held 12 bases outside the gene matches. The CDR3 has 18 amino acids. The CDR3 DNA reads TGTGCCAGCAGTGTCACCACTTATAGCGGGAGTGGCACAGATACGCAGTATTTT. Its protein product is CASSVTTYSGSGTDTQYF. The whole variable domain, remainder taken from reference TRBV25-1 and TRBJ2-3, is EADIYQTPRYLVIGTGKKITLECSQTMGHDKMYWYQQDPGMELHLIHYSYGVNSTEKGDLSSESTVSRIRTEHFPLTLESARPSHTSQYLCASSVTTYSGSGTDTQYFGPGTRLTVL.

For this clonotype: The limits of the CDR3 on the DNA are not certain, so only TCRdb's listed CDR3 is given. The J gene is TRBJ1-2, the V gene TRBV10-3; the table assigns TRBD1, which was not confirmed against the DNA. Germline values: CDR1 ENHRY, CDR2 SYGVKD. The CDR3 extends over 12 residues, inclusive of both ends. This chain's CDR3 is CAMTHWGVGNTF.